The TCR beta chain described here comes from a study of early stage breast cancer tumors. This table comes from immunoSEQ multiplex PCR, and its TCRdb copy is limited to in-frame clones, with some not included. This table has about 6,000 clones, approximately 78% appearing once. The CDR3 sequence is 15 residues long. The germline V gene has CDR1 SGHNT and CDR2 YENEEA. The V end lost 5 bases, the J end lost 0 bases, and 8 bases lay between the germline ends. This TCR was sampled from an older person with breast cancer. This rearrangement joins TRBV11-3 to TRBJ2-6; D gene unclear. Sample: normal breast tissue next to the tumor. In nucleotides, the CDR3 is TGTGCCAGCAGCCCCGGCGGCTCTGGGGCCAACGTCCTGACTTTC. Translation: CASSPGGSGANVLTF.